The rows below give T cell receptor beta chains drawn from one sample of a study of cytotoxic CD8 clonotypes in ibrutinib-treated CLL. Profiled with immunoSEQ multiplex PCR; TCRdb holds only in-frame clones, not every one. In the table there are roughly 15,000 clones, roughly 50% of which are singletons. The starting material was PBMCs, obtained at an approximately 22-month disease-progression time point, from a patient treated with ibrutinib. The receptors here all came from a human donor with chronic lymphocytic leukemia. Both conserved end residues are part of each CDR3. Each record gives: V gene, J gene, clone size, D gene, CDR3 protein, CDR3 DNA. D genes are given only for firm matches. The size of a clone is reported for some rows only, either as once, few or many, or as a class for expanded clones.

TRBV7-9,TRBJ1-2,many,TRBD1,CASSLDDRGTF,TGTGCCAGCAGCTTAGACGACAGGGGCACCTTC
TRBV5-1,TRBJ2-7,few,.,CASLGGSEQYF,TGCGCCAGCTTGGGGGGCAGCGAGCAGTACTTC
TRBV7-9,TRBJ1-2,.,.,CASSPRGLANYGYTF,TGTGCCAGCAGCCCAAGAGGCCTAGCTAACTATGGCTACACCTTC
TRBV11-2,TRBJ2-7,.,TRBD2,CASSTLGTSDGQYF,TGTGCCAGCAGCACCCTCGGGACTAGTGATGGGCAGTACTTC
TRBV6-1,TRBJ2-2,.,.,CASSEDYTGELFF,TGTGCCAGCAGTGAAGATTACACCGGGGAGCTGTTTTTT
TRBV5-4,TRBJ1-2,.,.,CASSLTPVAGYTF,TGTGCCAGCAGCTTGACACCAGTGGCTGGCTACACCTTC
TRBV2,TRBJ1-1,.,TRBD1,CARGQGTYTEAFF,TGTGCCAGGGGACAGGGGACGTACACTGAAGCTTTCTTT
TRBV6-5,TRBJ2-5,.,.,CASSYSDYSQETQYF,TGTGCCAGCAGTTACTCGGATTACTCCCAAGAGACCCAGTACTTC
TRBV5-6,TRBJ1-1,few,TRBD1,CASRPTGGSTEAFF,TGTGCCAGCAGACCGACAGGGGGATCCACTGAAGCTTTCTTT
TRBV6-5,TRBJ1-2,once,TRBD1,CASSAGQGVWYGYTF,TGTGCCAGCAGTGCGGGACAGGGGGTTTGGTATGGCTACACCTTC
TRBV7-8,TRBJ1-6,few,.,CASSLGMGSPLHF,TGTGCCAGCAGCTTAGGGATGGGCTCACCCCTCCACTTT
TRBV4-1,TRBJ2-2,.,TRBD1,CASSSRPGQGNTGELFF,TGCGCCAGCAGTAGTAGGCCGGGACAGGGGAACACCGGGGAGCTGTTTTTT
TRBV10-3,TRBJ2-4,.,TRBD1,CAISDYGQGLGNIQYF,TGTGCCATCAGTGACTACGGACAGGGCTTGGGAAACATTCAGTACTTC
TRBV29-1,TRBJ1-1,.,.,CSVDNGGYTEAFF,TGCAGCGTTGATAACGGGGGGTACACTGAAGCTTTCTTT
TRBV30,TRBJ2-7,few,.,CAWSVTRQAGDEQYF,TGTGCCTGGAGTGTAACCCGACAGGCTGGGGACGAGCAGTACTTC
TRBV10-3,TRBJ1-3,.,.,CAISESSADSGNTIYF,TGTGCCATCAGTGAGTCGTCGGCAGACTCTGGAAACACCATATATTTT
TRBV5-6,TRBJ2-2,.,.,CASSFIGELFF,TGTGCCAGCAGCTTTATCGGGGAGCTGTTTTTT
TRBV27,TRBJ2-7,.,.,CASSQTRDGHQYF,TGTGCCAGCAGCCAAACCCGGGACGGCCATCAGTACTTC
TRBV25-1,TRBJ2-2,.,TRBD1,CASRRTGVNTGELFF,TGTGCCAGCAGGCGAACAGGGGTCAACACCGGGGAGCTGTTTTTT
TRBV5-1,TRBJ2-2,.,TRBD2,CASSETSGSVQGELFF,TGCGCCAGCAGCGAGACTAGCGGGTCGGTCCAAGGGGAGCTGTTTTTT
TRBV13,TRBJ2-1,.,TRBD1,CASSLVSQGDNEQFF,TGTGCCAGCAGCTTAGTTTCTCAGGGGGATAATGAGCAGTTCTTC
TRBV5-8,TRBJ2-2,.,.,CASSFGAGSADTGELFF,TGTGCCAGCAGCTTTGGGGCGGGGTCGGCCGACACCGGGGAGCTGTTTTTT
TRBV11-2,TRBJ1-1,.,.,CASSLGQGSTEAFF,TGTGCCAGCAGCTTAGGGCAGGGGAGCACTGAAGCTTTCTTT
TRBV19,TRBJ1-6,.,TRBD1,CASRDRSSYNSPLHF,TGTGCCAGTAGGGACAGGAGCTCCTATAATTCACCCCTCCACTTT
TRBV5-6,TRBJ1-3,.,.,CASSFISGHAASGNTIYF,TGTGCCAGCAGCTTTATCTCGGGACATGCGGCCAGTGGAAACACCATATATTTT
TRBV5-4,TRBJ1-2,few,.,CASSLQGLGGGYTF,TGTGCCAGCAGCTTACAGGGATTAGGAGGAGGCTACACCTTC
TRBV19,TRBJ2-5,.,TRBD2,CASSPRSREGTQYF,TGTGCCAGTAGTCCGAGGTCCAGGGAGGGGACCCAGTACTTC
TRBV11-2,TRBJ1-1,once,.,CASSLSTGLTEAFF,TGTGCCAGCAGCTTATCTACAGGGTTGACTGAAGCTTTCTTT
TRBV19,TRBJ2-7,few,.,CASSIAGASYEQYF,TGTGCCAGTAGTATAGCCGGGGCCTCCTACGAGCAGTACTTC
TRBV2,TRBJ2-2,few,TRBD1,CASSGQGNTGELFF,TGTGCCAGCAGCGGACAGGGGAACACCGGGGAGCTGTTTTTT
TRBV5-1,TRBJ1-2,many,.,CASSPDTVYGYTF,TGCGCCAGCAGCCCGGACACGGTCTATGGCTACACCTTC
TRBV25-1,TRBJ2-1,.,.,CASSGRGYNEQFF,TGTGCCAGCAGTGGCCGGGGCTACAATGAGCAGTTCTTC
TRBV5-6,TRBJ2-3,.,TRBD2,CASILLAGGPADTQYF,TGTGCCAGCATACTACTAGCGGGGGGGCCAGCAGATACGCAGTATTTT
TRBV10-1,TRBJ2-5,many,.,CASSEPGGEVETQYF,TGCGCCAGCAGTGAACCGGGGGGCGAAGTGGAGACCCAGTACTTC
TRBV5-4,TRBJ2-7,few,.,CASFSDTSYEQYF,TGTGCCAGCTTTAGCGACACCTCCTACGAGCAGTACTTC
TRBV28,TRBJ2-7,.,.,CASSLSHSLPYEQYF,TGTGCCAGCAGTTTATCCCACAGTCTACCCTACGAGCAGTACTTC
TRBV4-1,TRBJ2-7,.,TRBD2,CASSQQDSGAYEQYF,TGCGCCAGCAGCCAACAGGATAGCGGGGCCTACGAGCAGTACTTC
TRBV2,TRBJ2-5,.,.,CAGERGRQETQYF,TGTGCCGGGGAGAGAGGTCGCCAAGAGACCCAGTACTTC
TRBV2,TRBJ2-2,.,TRBD2,CASRATSGGGTGELFF,TGTGCCAGCAGGGCAACTAGCGGGGGAGGCACCGGGGAGCTGTTTTTT
TRBV5-1,TRBJ2-7,.,.,CASSLEKGNYEQYF,TGCGCCAGCAGCTTGGAGAAGGGAAACTACGAGCAGTACTTC
TRBV19,TRBJ1-2,few,.,CASSIGGNGYTF,TGTGCCAGTAGTATAGGGGGCAATGGCTACACCTTC
TRBV19,TRBJ1-4,.,.,CASSSPAGGDNNEKLFF,TGTGCCAGTAGTTCCCCAGCGGGGGGCGATAATAATGAAAAACTGTTTTTT
TRBV5-1,TRBJ2-5,medium-sized,.,CASSLDNQETQYF,TGCGCCAGCAGCTTGGACAACCAAGAGACCCAGTACTTC
TRBV10-3,TRBJ1-1,few,.,CAIDEGRNTEAFF,TGTGCCATCGACGAGGGGCGGAACACTGAAGCTTTCTTT
TRBV5-1,TRBJ1-3,.,TRBD1,CASSLEGTASSGNTIYF,TGCGCCAGCAGCTTGGAGGGGACAGCCAGCTCTGGAAACACCATATATTTT
TRBV5-4,TRBJ2-3,.,.,CASSPGGSGYTDTQYF,TGTGCCAGCAGCCCTGGTGGCAGCGGCTACACAGATACGCAGTATTTT